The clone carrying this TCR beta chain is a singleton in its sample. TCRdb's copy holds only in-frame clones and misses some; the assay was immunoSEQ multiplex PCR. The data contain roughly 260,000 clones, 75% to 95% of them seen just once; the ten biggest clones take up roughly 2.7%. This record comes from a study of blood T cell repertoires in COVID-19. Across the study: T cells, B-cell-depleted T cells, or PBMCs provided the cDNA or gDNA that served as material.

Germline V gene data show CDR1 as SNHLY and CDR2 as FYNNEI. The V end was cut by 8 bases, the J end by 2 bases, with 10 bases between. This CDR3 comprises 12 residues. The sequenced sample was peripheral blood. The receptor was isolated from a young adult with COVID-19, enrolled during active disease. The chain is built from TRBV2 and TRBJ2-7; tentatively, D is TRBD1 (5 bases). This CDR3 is CASDDSPYEQYF. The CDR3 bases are TGTGCCAGCGATGACAGTCCCTACGAGCAGTACTTC. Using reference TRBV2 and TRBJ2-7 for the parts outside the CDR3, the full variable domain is EPEVTQTPSHQVTQMGQEVILRCVPISNHLYFYWYRQILGQKVEFLVSFYNNEISEKSEIFDDQFSVERPDGSNFTLKIRSTKLEDSAMYFCASDDSPYEQYFGPGTRLTVT.